This T cell receptor (beta chain) was documented in a study of PD-1 blockade in classical Hodgkin lymphoma. Generated by immunoSEQ multiplex PCR, the TCRdb table keeps only in-frame clones and is missing some. In the table there are about 64,000 clones, around 94% of which are singletons. On this clone itself: What it binds is unknown.

The germline gives CDR1 SGHAT, CDR2 FQDESV (reference sequence). V lost 5 bases and J 0 bases, leaving 11 bases between the germline ends. The CDR3 loop spans 14 amino acids. Time point reported: cycle 4 day 1 (C4D1), after 5 to 7 weeks of nivolumab. Every patient was affected by relapse after autologous stem cell transplantation, while exposure to brentuximab vedotin was not uniform. Study findings and constraints: By C4D1 there was a significant rise in CD4+ TCR diversity but not in CD8+ TCR diversity.

This sequence was found in a human donor with classical Hodgkin lymphoma. V is TRBV11-1 and J is TRBJ2-7, with D perhaps given as TRBD1 or TRBD2 (5 bases each). Here the sequenced sample was peripheral blood mononuclear cells (PBMCs), taken before the fourth cycle of nivolumab. CDR3 nucleotides: TGTGCCAGCAGCGCCCGGGACGGCTCCTACGAGCAGTACTTC. Its protein is CASSARDGSYEQYF.